This TCR beta chain was captured in a study of CD4 T cells in relation to SARS-CoV-2 and coronaviruses. V gave up 4 bases and J gave up 8 bases, with 9 bases separating them. CDR3 length: 12 residues. The germline CDR1 and CDR2 sequences are MGHRA and YSYEKL. Note on this clone: Its antigen remains unknown.

The unexposed donors gave CD4+ T cells in about 2011-2018, prior to COVID-19. After ten to eleven days of culture, CD4+ T cells were isolated. Data came from immunoSEQ multiplex PCR; TCRdb stores just in-frame clones and leaves some out. The sample lists approximately 26,000 clones; 73% were seen once. V gene TRBV4-1 combines with J gene TRBJ2-1; D is unclear. The receptor's source is a human donor in good health. The sequenced material came from CD4+ T cells from PBMCs, cultured in vitro. The CDR3 DNA follows: TGCGCCAGCAGCCCGGGTGCGGATGAGCAGTTCTTC. Translation gives CASSPGADEQFF.